This T cell receptor (beta chain) was captured by sequencing in a study of a mutant IDH1 vaccine in newly diagnosed glioma. Study conclusions and caveats: Alterations occurring in top peripheral T cell clonotypes seemed unrelated to pseudoprogression.

TCRdb's table, derived via immunoSEQ multiplex PCR, lists solely in-frame clones and lacks some. The table has 35,000 to 45,000 clones, 78% seen once. The CDR3 contains 16 residues. Germline assignment: CDR1 LNHDA and CDR2 SQIVND (reference sequence). V gave up 7 bases and J gave up 8 bases, with 26 bases separating them. A note on this clone: Antigen specificity is unknown.

Time point meaning: week 23, last vaccination. Mutant IDH1 20-mer peptide, at 300 ug, made up each vaccine dose, with topical imiquimod. This chain links TRBV19 with TRBJ1-2; weak D call: TRBD1 (6 bases). The sample here was PBMCs, taken from a glioma patient whose treatment included an IDH1 peptide vaccine. The origin of this receptor is a woman aged 40 to 49 with glioma. Some clones in this sample may be carry-over from other donors' samples. The CDR3 sequence is CASKESGQPDLGGYTF. CDR3 sequence (DNA): TGTGCCAGTAAGGAGAGCGGACAGCCCGACTTGGGGGGCTACACCTTC.